Included here is one TCR beta chain sequence, with context. A read error may account for a junction end that differs from germline. Germline V gives CDR1 SGHVS, CDR2 FQNEAQ. CDR3 length: 9 residues. The entry originates in a study of cytomegalovirus exposure and HLA in healthy donors. A multiplex PCR was run with 60 Vbeta primers and 13 Jbeta primers. Here immunoSEQ multiplex PCR was the method, and the copy in TCRdb shows in-frame clones only, minus some. The table records about 190,000 clones, over 70% of them present only once. Sequenced: PBMCs. The source is a woman under 30 in good health and CMV-seropositive. This chain joins TRBV7-8 and TRBJ2-1; D unresolved. The CDR3 coding sequence is TGTGCCAGCAGCCCTGACTTGATCTTC. Translation gives CASSPDLIF.